This T cell receptor beta chain was recovered during a study of blood T cell repertoires in COVID-19 (dated by TCRdb to 2020 to 2021). For context, the study as a whole: The collaborator samples originated in the United States, Italy and Spain and spanned the acute and convalescent phases of COVID-19. The material from the prospective study consisted of cDNA or gDNA derived from T cells, B-cell-depleted T cells, or PBMCs. Subjects who had been exposed to COVID-19, were actively infected with it, or had recovered from it provided the deeply sampled blood TCRbeta repertoires that made up the dataset. The repertoires were released in a freely available public database intended as a resource for research on the immune response to SARS-CoV-2. The samples were drawn from the first 160 participants of the ongoing ImmuneRACE study and from 1,254 subjects provided by 6 global collaborators. The sample metadata nearly always contained a de-identified subject ID, COVID-19 status, age in years and sex. Where available, HLA class I and class II types were taken from metadata supplied by the sample provider and were not determined by assay-based typing. Points the paper makes about the study in general: How much clinical and demographic metadata was included differed by source and by participant, and the metadata was provided uncurated.

In regard to this clone: No antigen is known for it. Per-base qualities were not stored, and no clone one base away is much larger.

TCRbeta CDR3 regions were amplified from genomic DNA by means of the immunoSEQ Assay, a bias-controlled multiplex PCR. In the paper's pipeline: The number of nucleated cells in each sample was estimated from the amplification of reference gene primers within the assay. To quantify the absolute abundance of each unique TCRbeta CDR3 rearrangement, sequence reads were collapsed and filtered. For each sample, productive Simpson clonality was calculated by taking the square root of Simpson's diversity index across productive rearrangements. TCRdb provides this immuneACCESS table in a form limited to in-frame rearrangements. Some clones are lacking; in checked studies, under half of them reflect an unresolved V gene, and why the rest are absent is not known. The V and J calls and the clone size are those of that table, but D and trimming were determined from the DNA. In this sample the table shows about 310,000 clones, around 90% of which occur a single time. Jointly, the top ten make up 1% of the sample.

CDR1 and CDR2 are drawn from the germline V gene (reference sequence): LGHDT, YNNKEL. V sheds 1 base and J sheds 5 bases, leaving 17 bases between their ends. From the cysteine up to the phenylalanine, the CDR3 has a length of 17 residues. Left in the record is the CDR3 DNA by itself, 51 bases read in frame from the first base. The collaborating institutions used their own protocols to collect whole blood in K2EDTA tubes. Collaborator samples were shipped for TCRbeta analysis as frozen whole blood, isolated PBMCs, or DNA extracted from either sample type. The sample was peripheral blood. The TCR was taken from a middle-aged man with active or convalescent COVID-19. Recombination linked TRBV3-1 (or the pseudogene TRBV3-2) to TRBJ2-2; perhaps TRBD1 is the D gene, with 6 bases matching. DNA sequence: TGTGCCAGCAGCCAAGTGTTTGGGGGCTTGGGAACCGGGGAGCTGTTTTTT. Translation gives CASSQVFGGLGTGELFF.